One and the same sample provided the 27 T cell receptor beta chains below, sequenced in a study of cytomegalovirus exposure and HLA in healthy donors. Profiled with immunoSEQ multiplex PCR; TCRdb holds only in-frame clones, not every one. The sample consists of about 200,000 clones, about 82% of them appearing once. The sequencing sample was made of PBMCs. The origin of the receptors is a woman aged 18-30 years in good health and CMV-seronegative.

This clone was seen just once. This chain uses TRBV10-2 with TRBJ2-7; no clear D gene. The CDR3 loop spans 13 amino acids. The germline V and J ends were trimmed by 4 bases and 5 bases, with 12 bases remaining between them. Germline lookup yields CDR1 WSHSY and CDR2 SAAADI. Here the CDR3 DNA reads TGCGCCAGCAGTGTCTCCAGTCCCAACGAGCAGTACTTC. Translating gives CASSVSSPNEQYF.

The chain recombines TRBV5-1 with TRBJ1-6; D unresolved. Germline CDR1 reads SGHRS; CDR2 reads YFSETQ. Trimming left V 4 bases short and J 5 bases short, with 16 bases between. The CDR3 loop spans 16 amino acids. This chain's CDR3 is CASSPAGKTDNSPLHF. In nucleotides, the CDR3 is TGCGCCAGCAGCCCGGCGGGTAAGACTGATAATTCACCCCTCCACTTT.

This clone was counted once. The CDR3, as DNA: TGCGCCAGCAGCTTGGACCCCGTCGCCCGAGAGTTTTCTTATGGCTACACCTTC. This sequence encodes CASSLDPVAREFSYGYTF. The chain is built from TRBV5-1 and TRBJ1-2; unclear D gene. V was cut by 0 bases and J by 5 bases, with 23 bases left in between. CDR3 length: 18 residues. Germline V gene data show CDR1 as SGHRS and CDR2 as YFSETQ.

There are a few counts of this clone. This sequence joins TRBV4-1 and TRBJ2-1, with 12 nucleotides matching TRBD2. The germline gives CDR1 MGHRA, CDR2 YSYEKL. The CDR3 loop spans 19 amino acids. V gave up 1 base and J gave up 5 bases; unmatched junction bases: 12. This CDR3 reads CASSQGPPSGGVVNNEQFF. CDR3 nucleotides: TGCGCCAGCAGCCAAGGGCCGCCTAGCGGGGGGGTGGTCAACAATGAGCAGTTCTTC.

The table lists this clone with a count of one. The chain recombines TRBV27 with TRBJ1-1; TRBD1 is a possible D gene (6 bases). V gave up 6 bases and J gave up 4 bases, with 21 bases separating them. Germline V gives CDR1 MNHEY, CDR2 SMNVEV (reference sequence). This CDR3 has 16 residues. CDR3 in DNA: TGTGCCAGCAGCATAACGAGGGGGGAGGGAAGCACTGAAGCTTTCTTT. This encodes CASSITRGEGSTEAFF.

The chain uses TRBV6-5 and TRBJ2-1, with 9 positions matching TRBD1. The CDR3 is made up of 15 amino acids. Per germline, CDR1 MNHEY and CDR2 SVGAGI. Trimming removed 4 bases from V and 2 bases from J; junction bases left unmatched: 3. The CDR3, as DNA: TGTGCCAGCAGTTGGGGACAGGGACCCTACAATGAGCAGTTCTTC. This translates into CASSWGQGPYNEQFF.

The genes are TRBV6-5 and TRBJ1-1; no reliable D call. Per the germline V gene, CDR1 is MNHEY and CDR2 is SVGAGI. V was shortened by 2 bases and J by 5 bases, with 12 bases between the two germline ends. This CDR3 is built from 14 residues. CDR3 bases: TGTGCCAGCAGTTACCACCCCCCACGGACTGAAGCTTTCTTT. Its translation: CASSYHPPRTEAFF.

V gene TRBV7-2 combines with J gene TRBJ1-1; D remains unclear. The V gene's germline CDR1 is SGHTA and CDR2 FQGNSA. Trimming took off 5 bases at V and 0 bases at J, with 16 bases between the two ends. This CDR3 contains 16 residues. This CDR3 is CASSPPPRLLNTEAFF. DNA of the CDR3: TGTGCCAGCAGCCCTCCGCCCAGGTTATTGAACACTGAAGCTTTCTTT.

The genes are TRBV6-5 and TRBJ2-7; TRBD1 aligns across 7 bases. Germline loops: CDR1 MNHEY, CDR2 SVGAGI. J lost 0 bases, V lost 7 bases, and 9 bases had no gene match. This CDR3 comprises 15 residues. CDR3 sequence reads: CASNPGTAFSYEQYF. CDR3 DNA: TGTGCCAGCAATCCCGGGACAGCCTTCTCCTACGAGCAGTACTTC.

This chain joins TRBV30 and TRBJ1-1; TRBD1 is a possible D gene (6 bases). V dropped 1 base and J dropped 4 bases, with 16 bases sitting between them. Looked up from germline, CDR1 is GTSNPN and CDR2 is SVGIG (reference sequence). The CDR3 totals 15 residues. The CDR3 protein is CAWSALTGRGTEAFF. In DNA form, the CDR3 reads TGTGCCTGGAGTGCGTTGACAGGACGGGGCACTGAAGCTTTCTTT.

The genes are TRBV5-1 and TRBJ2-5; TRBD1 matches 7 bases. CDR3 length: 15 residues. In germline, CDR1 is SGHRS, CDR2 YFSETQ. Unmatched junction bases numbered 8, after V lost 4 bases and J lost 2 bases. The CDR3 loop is CASSTQGQEQETQYF. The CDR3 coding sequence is TGCGCCAGCAGCACCCAAGGACAGGAACAAGAGACCCAGTACTTC.

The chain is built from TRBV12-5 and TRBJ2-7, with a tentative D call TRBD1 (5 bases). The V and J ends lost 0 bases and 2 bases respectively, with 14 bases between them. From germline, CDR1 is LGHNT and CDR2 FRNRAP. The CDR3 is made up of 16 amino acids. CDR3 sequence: CASGLVVTVGTYEQYF. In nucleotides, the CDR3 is TGTGCTAGTGGTTTGGTGGTGACAGTGGGTACCTACGAGCAGTACTTC.

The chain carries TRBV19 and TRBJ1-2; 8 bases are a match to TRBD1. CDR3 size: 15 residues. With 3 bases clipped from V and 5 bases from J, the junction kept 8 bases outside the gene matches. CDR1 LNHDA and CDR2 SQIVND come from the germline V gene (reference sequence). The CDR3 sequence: CASSMGSGGIYGYTF. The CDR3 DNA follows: TGTGCCAGTAGTATGGGGTCAGGGGGCATTTATGGCTACACCTTC.

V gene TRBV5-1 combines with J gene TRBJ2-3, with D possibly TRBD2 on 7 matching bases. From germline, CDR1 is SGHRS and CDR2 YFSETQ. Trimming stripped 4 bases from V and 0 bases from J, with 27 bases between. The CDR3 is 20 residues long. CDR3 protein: CASSHPVGGGGSWSTDTQYF. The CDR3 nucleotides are TGCGCCAGCAGCCACCCGGTGGGGGGCGGCGGGAGTTGGAGCACAGATACGCAGTATTTT.

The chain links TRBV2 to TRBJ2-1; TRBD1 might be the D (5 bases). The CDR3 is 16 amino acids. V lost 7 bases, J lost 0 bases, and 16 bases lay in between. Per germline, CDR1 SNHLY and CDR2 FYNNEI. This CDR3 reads CASTRGILSSYNEQFF. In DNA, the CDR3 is TGTGCCAGCACTAGGGGAATCTTAAGCTCCTACAATGAGCAGTTCTTC.

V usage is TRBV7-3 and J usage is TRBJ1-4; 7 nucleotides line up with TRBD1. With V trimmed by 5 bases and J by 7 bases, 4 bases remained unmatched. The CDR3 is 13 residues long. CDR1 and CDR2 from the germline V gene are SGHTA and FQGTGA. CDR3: CASSPRQGEKLFF. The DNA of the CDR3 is TGTGCCAGCAGCCCCCGACAGGGTGAAAAACTGTTTTTT.

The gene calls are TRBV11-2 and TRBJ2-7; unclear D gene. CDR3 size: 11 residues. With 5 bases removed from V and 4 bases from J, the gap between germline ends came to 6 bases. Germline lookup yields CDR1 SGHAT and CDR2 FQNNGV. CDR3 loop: CASSILYEQYF. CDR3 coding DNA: TGTGCCAGCAGCATCCTTTACGAGCAGTACTTC.

CDR3 sequence (DNA): TGTGCCAGCAGCTTACTATCCGGGACAGGGGGCGTATACGAGCAGTACTTC. Protein sequence: CASSLLSGTGGVYEQYF. J is TRBJ2-7 and V is TRBV7-9, with TRBD1 matching 12 bases. Germline values: CDR1 SEHNR, CDR2 FQNEAQ (reference sequence). Losses at the gene ends were 2 bases for V and 4 bases for J; bases not matched to a gene: 9. This CDR3 comprises 17 residues.

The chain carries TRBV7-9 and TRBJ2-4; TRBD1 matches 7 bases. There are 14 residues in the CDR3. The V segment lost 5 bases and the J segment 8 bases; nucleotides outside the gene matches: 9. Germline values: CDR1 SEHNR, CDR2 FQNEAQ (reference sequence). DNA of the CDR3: TGTGCCAGCAGCCTGCTCGACAGGGTGGACATTCAGTACTTC. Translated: CASSLLDRVDIQYF. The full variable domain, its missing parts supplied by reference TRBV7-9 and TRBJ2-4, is DTGVSQNPRHKITKRGQNVTFRCDPISEHNRLYWYRQTLGQGPEFLTYFQNEAQLEKSRLLSDRFSAERPKGSFSTLEIQRTEQGDSAMYLCASSLLDRVDIQYFGAGTRLSVL.

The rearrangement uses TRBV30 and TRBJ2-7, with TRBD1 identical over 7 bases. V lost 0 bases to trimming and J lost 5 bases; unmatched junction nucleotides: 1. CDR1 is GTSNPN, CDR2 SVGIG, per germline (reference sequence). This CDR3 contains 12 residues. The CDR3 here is CAWSVGGNEQYF. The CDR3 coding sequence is TGTGCCTGGAGTGTAGGGGGCAACGAGCAGTACTTC.

The CDR3 reads CASSLSTRSGREQFF. DNA for the CDR3: TGTGCCAGCAGTTTATCGACTAGATCGGGTCGGGAGCAGTTCTTC. This chain connects TRBV27 to TRBJ2-1; D perhaps matches TRBD2 (6 bases). This CDR3 region has 15 residues. V lost 0 bases, J lost 10 bases, and 16 bases lay in between. The germline CDR1 and CDR2 sequences are MNHEY and SMNVEV (reference sequence).

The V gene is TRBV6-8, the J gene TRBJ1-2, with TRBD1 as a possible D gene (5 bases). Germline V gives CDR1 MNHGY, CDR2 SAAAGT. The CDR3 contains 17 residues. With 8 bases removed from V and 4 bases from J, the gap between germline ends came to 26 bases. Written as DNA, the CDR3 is TGTGCCAGCGCCTGGCTCGTCTCTGGGGCAAACCTCTATGGCTACACCTTC. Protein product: CASAWLVSGANLYGYTF.

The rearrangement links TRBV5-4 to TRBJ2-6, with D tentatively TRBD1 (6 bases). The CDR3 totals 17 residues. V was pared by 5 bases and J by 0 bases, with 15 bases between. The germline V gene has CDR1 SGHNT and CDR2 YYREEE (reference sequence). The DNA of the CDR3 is TGTGCCAGCAGTCCTCTTACAGGGTTCTCTGGGGCCAACGTCCTGACTTTC. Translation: CASSPLTGFSGANVLTF.

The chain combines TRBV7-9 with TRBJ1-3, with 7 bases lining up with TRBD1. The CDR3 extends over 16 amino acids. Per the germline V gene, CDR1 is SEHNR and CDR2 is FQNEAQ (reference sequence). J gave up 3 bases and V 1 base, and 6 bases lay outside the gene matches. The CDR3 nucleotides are TGTGCCAGCAGCTTAGGGACAGGACTTGATGGAAACACCATATATTTT. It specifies CASSLGTGLDGNTIYF.

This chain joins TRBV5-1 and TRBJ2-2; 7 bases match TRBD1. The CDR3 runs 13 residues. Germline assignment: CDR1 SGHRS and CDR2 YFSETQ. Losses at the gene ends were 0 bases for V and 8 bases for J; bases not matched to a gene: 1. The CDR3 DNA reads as TGCGCCAGCAGCTTGGCAGGGGGAGGGGAGCTGTTTTTT. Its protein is CASSLAGGGELFF. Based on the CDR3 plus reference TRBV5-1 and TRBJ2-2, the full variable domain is KAGVTQTPRYLIKTRGQQVTLSCSPISGHRSVSWYQQTPGQGLQFLFEYFSETQRNKGNFPGRFSGRQFSNSRSEMNVSTLELGDSALYLCASSLAGGGELFFGEGSRLTVL.

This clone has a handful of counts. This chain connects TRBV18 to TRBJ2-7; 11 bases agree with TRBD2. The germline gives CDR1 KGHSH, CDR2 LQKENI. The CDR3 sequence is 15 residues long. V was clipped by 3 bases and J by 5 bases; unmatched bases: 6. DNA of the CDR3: TGTGCCAGCTCACCGGGACTAGCGGTTTCCCACGAGCAGTACTTC. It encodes CASSPGLAVSHEQYF.

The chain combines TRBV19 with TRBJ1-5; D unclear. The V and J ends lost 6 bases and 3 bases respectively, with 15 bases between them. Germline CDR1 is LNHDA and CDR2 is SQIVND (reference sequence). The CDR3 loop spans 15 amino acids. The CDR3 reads CASSLPGGLNQPQHF. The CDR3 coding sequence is TGTGCCAGTAGCCTACCCGGCGGACTCAATCAGCCCCAGCATTTT.